Sequencing of this TCR beta chain was carried out in a study of T cell responses to AZD1222 COVID-19 vaccine. Study-level points and caveats: The breadth and depth of Spike-specific TCRs increased once two AZD1222 doses had been given. The study found vaccine-associated CD4 TCRs spanning spike, dominant at 160-218 and 743-854.

The data were produced by immunoSEQ multiplex PCR, yet TCRdb's version contains in-frame clones alone and is incomplete. Counted here are more than 150,000 clones, 85% to 95% occurring once; the ten biggest clones make up roughly 1.6%. Timing groups of about 4 and about 12 weeks for second doses were pooled. The CDR3 sequence is 17 residues long. Germline V lookup: CDR1 SGHTA, CDR2 FQGNSA. V gave up 1 base and J gave up 1 base, with 16 bases separating them. About this clone: No antigen is known for it.

The sequence derives from an adult who received the AZD1222 COVID-19 vaccine. Sequenced here: peripheral blood, sampled 28 days after the second AZD1222 dose. V gene TRBV7-2 combines with J gene TRBJ1-2; D call uncertain. In DNA, the CDR3 is TGTGCCAGCAGCTTAGGTCCGGGTGGGGTCCGTAACTATGGCTACACCTTC. Protein sequence: CASSLGPGGVRNYGYTF.